This T cell receptor (beta chain) comes out of a study of somatic mutations in cytotoxic T cells in rheumatoid arthritis (dated by TCRdb to between 2016 and 2019). For context, the study as a whole: Sorted V beta1+ cells also underwent TCRB sequencing, and some V beta antibody-stained T-cell populations were flow-sorted at nearly 100% purity on a FACSAria II or Sony SH800. Whether expanded CD8+ T-cell clones in untreated, newly diagnosed rheumatoid arthritis carry somatic mutations was the study question, and clonality was characterized with TCRB deep sequencing. For roughly 63 rheumatoid arthritis patients and 20 healthy controls, TCRB deep sequencing was carried out. The median ages of the patient and control groups were essentially identical.

TCRB CDR3 sequencing used the immunoSEQ assay on genomic DNA. On the authors' methods: Analyses were restricted to productive TCRB rearrangements. A clone was defined by a unique TCRB CDR3 sequence, and clonality was computed as a productive clonality index based on Shannon entropy. Repertoire overlap for a pair of samples was computed from each clone's template counts relative to total templates per sample. V-gene usage measured by flow cytometry correlated with TCRB sequencing V-gene usage, with a Spearman r of roughly 0.67. TCRdb limited this immuneACCESS table to in-frame rearrangements with V and J called. A share of clones is missing; checked studies link under half to unresolved V genes, and the rest is unexplained. V and J calls and clone size follow that table, whereas D and trimming were derived from the DNA. For this sample there are fewer than 30,000 clones; 70% to 80% appear just once. In total, the top ten clones hold more than 7.5% of the sample.

The CDR3 sequence holds 15 residues, the cysteine and phenylalanine included. Only the CDR3 region is kept as DNA, spanning 45 bases read in frame from base 1. The junction carries 10 bases between V and J, which are trimmed by 0 bases and 3 bases respectively. As encoded in the germline V gene, CDR1 is LGHNA while CDR2 is YNFKEQ. Results and caveats for the whole study, not just this receptor: CD8+ T-cell clonality in rheumatoid arthritis patients was not significantly different from that in age-matched healthy controls. It was unknown which antigens the expanded CD8+ clones targeted, and their absence from virus-specific databases did not exclude viral specificity. The finding that TRBV07 was slightly underrepresented in patients was left unadjusted for multiple comparisons. Healthy controls showed no age-related increase in CD8+ clonality, whereas patients did (Spearman r=0.49). In about an eighth of the roughly 60 patients the largest CD8+ clone exceeded 20% of CD8+ cells, and several identical CD8+ TCRB sequences were shared between blood and synovial fluid.

About this clone itself: Its recognized antigen is unknown. The input lacks base qualities; no much larger clone sits a single base away.

Healthy controls were 20 blood donors whose buffy coats were used, with a median age of around 56 years (range roughly 21-75) and 55% to 65% female. Positive magnetic bead selection on an AutoMACS was used to isolate CD4+ and CD8+ cells, with flow cytometry used to check purity. Isolation of peripheral blood mononuclear cells was done through Ficoll-Paque PLUS density gradient separation. DNA was extracted from CD4-enriched, CD8-enriched or PBMC samples with Nucleospin Tissue or Tissue XS kits and quantified with a Qubit 2.0 fluorometer. The chain is encoded by TRBV4-2 joined to TRBJ2-3; no D segment can be confidently identified. The source is a woman aged 18-29 years in good health. Sequencing was done on a sample of CD8+ T cells sorted from blood. The CDR3 loop reads CASSQDRSPTDTQYF. The nucleotides read TGTGCCAGCAGCCAAGACAGGAGCCCTACAGATACGCAGTATTTT.